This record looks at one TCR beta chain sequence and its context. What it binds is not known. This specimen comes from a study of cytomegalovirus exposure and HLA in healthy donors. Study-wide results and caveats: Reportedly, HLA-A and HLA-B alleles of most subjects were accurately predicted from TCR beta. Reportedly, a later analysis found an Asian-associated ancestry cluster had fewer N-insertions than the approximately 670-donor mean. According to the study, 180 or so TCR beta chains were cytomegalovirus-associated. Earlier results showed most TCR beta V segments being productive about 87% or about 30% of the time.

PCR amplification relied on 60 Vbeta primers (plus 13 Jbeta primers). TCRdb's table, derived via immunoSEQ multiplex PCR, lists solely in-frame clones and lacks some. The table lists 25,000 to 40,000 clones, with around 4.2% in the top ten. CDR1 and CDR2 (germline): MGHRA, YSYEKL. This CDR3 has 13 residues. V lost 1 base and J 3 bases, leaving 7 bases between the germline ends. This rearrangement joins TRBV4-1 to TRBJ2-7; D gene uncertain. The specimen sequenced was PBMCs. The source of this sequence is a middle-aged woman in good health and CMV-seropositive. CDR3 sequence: CASSQAQSYEQYF. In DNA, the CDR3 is TGCGCCAGCAGCCAAGCACAGAGCTACGAGCAGTACTTC.